This T cell receptor beta chain was profiled in a study of vaccination effects on CD4 cells after COVID-19. The study's findings and limits: The study enrolled few convalescent patients and sampled no early post-infection timepoints.

J lost 7 bases, V lost 5 bases, and 13 bases had no gene match. The CDR3 is 16 residues long. Germline V gene data show CDR1 as MNHNY and CDR2 as SVGAGI (reference sequence). Researchers isolated CD4+ T cells once approximately eleven days of culture had elapsed. Subjects were given two BNT162b2 or mRNA-1273 vaccine doses. The data were produced by immunoSEQ multiplex PCR, yet TCRdb's version contains in-frame clones alone and is incomplete. The table includes 45,000 to 55,000 clones, 55% to 75% detected once. A word on this clone: Its antigen is currently unknown.

The sequencing used CD4+ T cells from PBMCs cultured without peptide, collected after COVID-19 vaccination. This TCR derives from a human donor who received a COVID-19 vaccine. The chain links TRBV6-6 to TRBJ1-5, with 8 bases lining up with TRBD1. The CDR3 coding sequence is TGTGCCAGCAGTCTTCGGGGACAGGAGGGGAGACAGCCCCAGCATTTT. Amino acids: CASSLRGQEGRQPQHF.